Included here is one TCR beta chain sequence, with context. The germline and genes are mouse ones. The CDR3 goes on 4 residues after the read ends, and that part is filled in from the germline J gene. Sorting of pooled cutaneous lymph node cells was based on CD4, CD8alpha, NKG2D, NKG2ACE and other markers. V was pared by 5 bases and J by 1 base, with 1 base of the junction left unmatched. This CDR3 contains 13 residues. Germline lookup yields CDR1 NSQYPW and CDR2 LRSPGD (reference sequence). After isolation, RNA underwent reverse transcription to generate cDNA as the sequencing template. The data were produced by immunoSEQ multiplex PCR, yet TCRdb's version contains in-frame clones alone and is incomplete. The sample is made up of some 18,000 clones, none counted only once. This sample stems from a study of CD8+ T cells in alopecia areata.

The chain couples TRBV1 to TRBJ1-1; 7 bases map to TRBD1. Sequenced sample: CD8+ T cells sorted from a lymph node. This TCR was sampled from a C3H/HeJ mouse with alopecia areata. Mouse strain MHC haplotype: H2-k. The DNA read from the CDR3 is TGCACCTGCAGTTGGGACAGGAACACA. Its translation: CTCSWDRNT. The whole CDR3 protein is CTCSWDRNTEVFF.